Listed below are T cell receptor beta chains from one sample, sequenced in a study of blood T cell repertoires in COVID-19. Measured with immunoSEQ multiplex PCR; TCRdb has only the in-frame clones, and not every one. Among tens of thousands of clones listed, about nine tenths were seen once. Sequencing was performed on peripheral blood. The receptors come from a woman aged 80 or over with acute or convalescent COVID-19. The CDR3 runs from the conserved cysteine through the conserved F or W. The D gene is left open where the match is weak. The listing skips clone size in some rows; elsewhere it reads once, few, many or a size class.

TRBD1	-	TRBV5-1	TRBJ1-2	TGCGCCAGCAGCTGGGACAGTACCAACTATGGCTACACCTTC	CASSWDSTNYGYTF
-	few	TRBV19	TRBJ1-5	TGTGCCAGTAGTATGGGGGGGAATCAGCCCCAGCATTTT	CASSMGGNQPQHF
-	-	TRBV30	TRBJ1-1	TGTGCCTGGAGTGACCGGGAGGAAGCTTTCTTT	CAWSDREEAFF
-	-	TRBV7-9	TRBJ2-7	TGTGCCAGCAGAGGGGGAGCCCCCTACGAGCAGTACTTC	CASRGGAPYEQYF
TRBD1	-	TRBV7-3	TRBJ2-1	TGTGCCAGCAGCTTCCAGGGGGCGAATGAGCAGTTCTTC	CASSFQGANEQFF
TRBD2	-	TRBV9	TRBJ2-5	TGTGCCAGCAGCGCTTCGACTAGCGTAGAGACCCAGTACTTC	CASSASTSVETQYF
-	-	TRBV5-1	TRBJ2-2	TGCGCCAGCAGCACCGGACAGAGCACCGGGGAGCTGTTTTTT	CASSTGQSTGELFF
-	few	TRBV15	TRBJ1-1	TGTGCCACCAGCAGAGCCAGGGTTGCGGACACTGAAGCTTTCTTT	CATSRARVADTEAFF
-	-	TRBV6-5	TRBJ2-6	TGTGCCAGCAGTTACTCCGGGGCTGGGGCCAACGTCCTGACTTTC	CASSYSGAGANVLTF
-	-	TRBV6-5	TRBJ1-5	TGTGCCAGCAGTTACGCACAGAATAGCAATCAGCCCCAGCATTTT	CASSYAQNSNQPQHF
TRBD2	-	TRBV3-1/TRBV3-2	TRBJ2-1	TGTGCCAGCAGCCAAACCCCCGGACTAGCGGCGATTTTCTTC	CASSQTPGLAAIFF
TRBD2	-	TRBV5-1	TRBJ2-3	TGCGCCAGCAGCTTGGTCGGGGGGGGCATAAGCACAGATACGCAGTATTTT	CASSLVGGGISTDTQYF
TRBD2	-	TRBV3-1/TRBV3-2	TRBJ2-7	TGTGCCAGCAGCTCAAGACTAGCGGGGGGCTACGAGCAGTACTTC	CASSSRLAGGYEQYF